Each of the 21 T cell receptor beta chains below was sequenced from the same sample in a study of T-cell reconstitution after alpha-beta-depleted transplantation in children. This sample's TCRbeta library carried unique molecular identifier barcodes. TCRdb ran MiXCR on the PCR reads and lists one entry per CDR3 protein. The table records hundreds of thousands of distinct CDR3 sequences, roughly 17% of them present only once. The starting material was PBMCs from the stem cell graft donor, obtained from the stem cell graft. Receptor source: a human donor who donated a stem cell graft to a child with acute myeloid leukemia.

The gene calls are TRBV5-1 and TRBJ2-2; 9 bases are a match to TRBD1. Germline CDR1 and CDR2: SGHRS and YFSETQ. V lost 4 bases, J lost 5 bases, and 6 bases stayed unmatched. CDR3 length equals 15 residues. The CDR3 reads CASSPGDRATGELFF. The CDR3 nucleotides are TGCGCCAGCAGCCCAGGGGACAGGGCAACCGGGGAGCTGTTTTTT. The whole variable domain, remainder taken from reference TRBV5-1 and TRBJ2-2, is KAGVTQTPRYLIKTRGQQVTLSCSPISGHRSVSWYQQTPGQGLQFLFEYFSETQRNKGNFPGRFSGRQFSNSRSEMNVSTLELGDSALYLCASSPGDRATGELFFGEGSRLTVL.

There are many counts of this clonotype. This chain connects TRBV20-1 to TRBJ1-5; 10 nucleotides agree with TRBD1. Germline assignment: CDR1 DFQATT and CDR2 SNEGSKA (reference sequence). The CDR3 runs 14 residues. V was pared by 5 bases and J by 3 bases, with 4 bases of the junction left unmatched. The CDR3 DNA sequence: TGCAGTGCTGGGGACAGGGGCTACAATCAGCCCCAGCATTTT. Amino acid sequence: CSAGDRGYNQPQHF.

The genes are TRBV28 and TRBJ1-5; a weak D match, TRBD1 (6 bases). V was shortened by 5 bases and J by 7 bases, with 21 bases between the two germline ends. This CDR3 has 16 amino acids. The V gene's germline CDR1 is MDHEN and CDR2 SYDVKM. This CDR3 is CASSAGAGSARQPQHF. In DNA, the CDR3 is TGTGCCAGCAGTGCGGGGGCCGGGTCGGCAAGGCAGCCCCAGCATTTT.

The chain couples TRBV4-1 to TRBJ2-7; no clear D gene. The CDR3 is 17 amino acids. V was clipped by 0 bases and J by 2 bases, with 17 bases between them. CDR1 and CDR2 from the germline V gene are MGHRA and YSYEKL. CDR3 sequence reads: CASSQEASWWGAYEQYV. The CDR3, as DNA: TGCGCCAGCAGCCAAGAAGCTTCTTGGTGGGGTGCCTACGAGCAGTACGTC.

This rearrangement joins TRBV7-9 to TRBJ2-5; TRBD1 is a possible D gene (5 bases). The V end was cut by 5 bases, the J end by 7 bases, with 26 bases between. Germline V CDR1 and CDR2: SEHNR, FQNEAQ (reference sequence). This CDR3 comprises 17 residues. The CDR3 sequence: CASSTEVPGREEWTQYF. Written as DNA, the CDR3 is TGTGCCAGCAGCACAGAGGTGCCAGGGCGCGAAGAGTGGACCCAGTACTTC.

Ten or more counts support this clonotype. This sequence joins TRBV15 and TRBJ1-4, with D maybe TRBD1 (6 bases). This CDR3 has 15 residues. Trimming took 0 bases from V and 7 from J, leaving 12 bases between them. Germline CDR1 LNHNV, CDR2 YYDKDF (reference sequence). The DNA for the CDR3 is TGTGCCACCAGCAGAGATGGGGGGGCGTTTGAAAAACTGTTTTTT. Translation gives CATSRDGGAFEKLFF.

This clonotype was counted between two and nine times. The gene calls are TRBV7-2 and TRBJ2-1; TRBD2 matches 7 bases. The germline V gene encodes CDR1 SGHTA and CDR2 FQGNSA. The CDR3 is 16 residues long. J gave up 2 bases and V 1 base, and 5 bases lay outside the gene matches. CDR3 residues: CASSLGGRGTYNEQFF. The CDR3 DNA sequence: TGTGCCAGCAGCTTAGGAGGGCGGGGGACCTACAATGAGCAGTTCTTC.

This clonotype came up a few times. The rearrangement joins TRBV24-1 to TRBJ2-1; 12 nucleotides line up with TRBD2. This CDR3 spans 19 amino acids. Germline CDR1 and CDR2: KGHDR and SFDVKD. V lost 3 bases and J lost 0; bases outside the gene matches: 8. The CDR3 sequence: CATSDDTSGGSSSYNEQFF. Written as DNA, the CDR3 is TGTGCCACCAGTGATGACACTAGCGGGGGGTCGAGCTCCTACAATGAGCAGTTCTTC.

V usage is TRBV5-1 and J usage is TRBJ2-3; TRBD2 matches at 12 bases. Germline CDR1 and CDR2: SGHRS and YFSETQ. The CDR3 spans 17 residues. V gave up 4 bases and J gave up 2 bases; unmatched junction bases: 8. CDR3 DNA: TGCGCCAGCAGCCTCATGACTAGCGGGGGCCTCACAGATACGCAGTATTTT. As protein: CASSLMTSGGLTDTQYF.

The chain has TRBV12-3 or TRBV12-4 and TRBJ1-3, with no clear D. Between the trimmed V and J ends, which lost 1 base and 3 bases, there was a span of 13 bases. There are 16 residues in the CDR3. CDR3 sequence (DNA): TGTGCCAGCAGTTTAGGGGGTGTGACCGTTGGAAACACCATATATTTT. It translates to CASSLGGVTVGNTIYF.

This clonotype appeared a single time. This could be a read error, since a much larger clone is one nucleotide away. The V gene is TRBV28, the J gene TRBJ2-7, with D possibly matching TRBD1 (5 bases). V lost 6 bases to trimming and J lost 1 base, with 7 bases between them. This CDR3 contains 12 residues. In germline, CDR1 is MDHEN, CDR2 SYDVKM. The CDR3 region has the DNA TGTGCCAGCAGATCAGGGTCCTACGAGCAGTACGTC. Its translation is CASRSGSYEQYV.

In its sample, this clonotype was seen many times. The V call is TRBV15, the J call TRBJ2-3; 7 bases map to TRBD1. This CDR3 is 15 amino acids long. J gave up 0 bases and V 8 bases, and 8 bases lay outside the gene matches. Looked up from germline, CDR1 is LNHNV and CDR2 is YYDKDF (reference sequence). The DNA of the CDR3 is TGTGCCACCTCACTAAGGACAGGAAGCACAGATACGCAGTATTTT. Its translation: CATSLRTGSTDTQYF.

This clonotype was seen many times. The genes are TRBV20-1 and TRBJ2-7; 10 bases are shared with TRBD2. CDR3 length: 13 residues. With V trimmed by 5 bases and J by 6 bases, 7 bases remained unmatched. CDR1 and CDR2 from the germline V gene are DFQATT and SNEGSKA (reference sequence). The CDR3 coding sequence is TGCAGTGCTTTACTAGCGGGGCCGGCCGAGCAGTACTTC. It translates to CSALLAGPAEQYF.

This clonotype was picked up many times. The chain uses TRBV20-1 and TRBJ2-7; TRBD1 might be the D (5 bases). Looked up from germline, CDR1 is DFQATT and CDR2 is SNEGSKA (reference sequence). Trimming removed 5 bases at V and 4 bases at J, with 18 bases between. The length of the CDR3 is 14 residues. The CDR3 sequence is CSAAQGATWYEQYF. Here the CDR3 DNA reads TGCAGTGCTGCCCAAGGGGCTACATGGTACGAGCAGTACTTC.

This clonotype was found many times. The chain links TRBV29-1 to TRBJ2-4, with 7 bases that match TRBD2. V dropped 4 bases and J dropped 0; count of bases not matched to a gene: 0. Germline V gene sequence: CDR1 SQVTM, CDR2 ANQGSEA. The CDR3 covers 13 residues. For the CDR3, the DNA is TGCAGCGTTGGCGGGAGAGCCAAAAACATTCAGTACTTC. Translation: CSVGGRAKNIQYF.

The genes are TRBV11-2 and TRBJ2-2, with TRBD1 identical over 8 bases. Losses at the gene ends were 3 bases for V and 6 bases for J; bases not matched to a gene: 3. The CDR3 is 14 amino acids. Germline CDR1 is SGHAT and CDR2 is FQNNGV. In DNA, the CDR3 is TGTGCCAGCAGCTTTAGGACAGGGTCCGGGGAGCTGTTTTTT. Amino acid sequence: CASSFRTGSGELFF. The variable domain in full, completed from reference TRBV11-2 and TRBJ2-2, reads EAGVAQSPRYKIIEKRQSVAFWCNPISGHATLYWYQQILGQGPKLLIQFQNNGVVDDSQLPKDRFSAERLKGVDSTLKIQPAKLEDSAVYLCASSFRTGSGELFFGEGSRLTVL.

The sample holds a few counts of this clonotype. The V gene is TRBV28, the J gene TRBJ1-2; possibly TRBD1 for D (6 bases). CDR3 length equals 17 residues. CDR1 MDHEN and CDR2 SYDVKM come from the germline V gene. V was pared by 3 bases and J by 2 bases, with 19 bases between. The CDR3 DNA reads as TGTGCCAGCAGTTTTCGGGGGGCAGATTATGTGAACTATGGCTACACCTTC. It translates to CASSFRGADYVNYGYTF.

A remark on this clonotype: A read error is possible here, since a much larger clone lies one base away. CDR3 coding DNA: TGCAGTGCTAGAGATCTTGGGAGTGGTGTGGCCAAAAACATTCAGTACTTC. This codes for CSARDLGSGVAKNIQYF. The V call is TRBV20-1, the J call TRBJ2-4; tentative D call: TRBD2 (5 bases). From germline, CDR1 is DFQATT and CDR2 SNEGSKA (reference sequence). The CDR3 length is 17 residues. The V gene lost 0 bases and the J gene lost 1 base, with 16 bases spanning the gap.

The chain uses TRBV24-1 and TRBJ2-1, with 8 bases lining up with TRBD2. V lost 2 bases and J lost 2; bases outside the gene matches: 7. The CDR3 is 17 residues long. Germline CDR1 KGHDR, CDR2 SFDVKD. As DNA, the CDR3 is TGTGCCACCAGTGATTCGGGTCAAGCGGGGGCCTACAATGAGCAGTTCTTC. Its protein product is CATSDSGQAGAYNEQFF.

CDR3 coding DNA: TGTGCCAGCAGCTTAGTGGAAAGTTCCTACGAGCAGTACTTC. Protein sequence: CASSLVESSYEQYF. The chain has TRBV7-9 and TRBJ2-7; D unresolved. The CDR3 runs to 14 residues. Germline values: CDR1 SEHNR, CDR2 FQNEAQ (reference sequence). V lost 1 base and J lost 1, with 8 bases in between.

This clonotype has just a few counts. V and J are TRBV4-1 and TRBJ2-1, with TRBD1 matching over 7 bases. The CDR3 spans 16 residues. V lost 2 bases, J lost 2 bases, and 6 bases stayed unmatched. Germline V CDR1 and CDR2: MGHRA, YSYEKL. The CDR3 nucleotides are TGCGCCAGCAGCCAATGGCCCGGGACAGCCTACAATGAGCAGTTCTTC. Protein: CASSQWPGTAYNEQFF.